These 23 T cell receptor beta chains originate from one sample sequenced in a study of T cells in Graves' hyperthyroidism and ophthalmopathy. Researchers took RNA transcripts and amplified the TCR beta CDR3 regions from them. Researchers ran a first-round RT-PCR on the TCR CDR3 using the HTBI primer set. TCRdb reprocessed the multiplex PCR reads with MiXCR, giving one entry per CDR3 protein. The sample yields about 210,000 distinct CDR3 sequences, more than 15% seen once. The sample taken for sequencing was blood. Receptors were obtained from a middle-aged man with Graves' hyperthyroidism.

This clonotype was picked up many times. The CDR3: CSARPGLAGGLYIQYF. The CDR3 coding sequence is TGCAGTGCCCGACCGGGACTAGCGGGAGGGTTGTACATTCAGTACTTC. The chain links TRBV20-1 to TRBJ2-4, with 16 bases fitting TRBD2. Germline CDR1 reads DFQATT; CDR2 reads SNEGSKA (reference sequence). CDR3 size: 16 residues. With 6 bases clipped from V and 8 bases from J, the junction kept 10 bases outside the gene matches.

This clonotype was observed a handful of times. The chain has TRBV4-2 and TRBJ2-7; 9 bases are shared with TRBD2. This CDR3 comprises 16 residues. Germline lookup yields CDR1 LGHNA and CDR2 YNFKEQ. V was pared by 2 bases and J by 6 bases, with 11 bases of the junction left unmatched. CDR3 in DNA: TGTGCCAGCAGCCAATTCCCCCAGCGGGAGGCGGCCGAGCAGTACTTC. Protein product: CASSQFPQREAAEQYF.

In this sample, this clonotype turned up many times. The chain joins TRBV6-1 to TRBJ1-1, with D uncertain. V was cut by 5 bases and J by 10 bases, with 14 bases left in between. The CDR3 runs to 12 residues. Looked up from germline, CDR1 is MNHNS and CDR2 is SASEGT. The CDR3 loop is CASSLWGSRAFF. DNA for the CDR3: TGTGCCAGCAGTCTGTGGGGTTCTCGAGCTTTCTTT.

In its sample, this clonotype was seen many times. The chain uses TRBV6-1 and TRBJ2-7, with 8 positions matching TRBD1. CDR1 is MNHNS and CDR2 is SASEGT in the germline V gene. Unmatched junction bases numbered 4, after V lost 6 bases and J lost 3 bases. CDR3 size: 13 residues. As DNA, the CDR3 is TGTGCCAGCAGCCGGGACAGGTTCTACGAGCAGTACTTC. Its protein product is CASSRDRFYEQYF.

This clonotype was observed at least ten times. The CDR3 DNA reads TGTGCCAGCAGCTTAGGGACGCAGCTGACAGATACGCAGTATTTT. As protein: CASSLGTQLTDTQYF. The rearrangement uses TRBV11-3 and TRBJ2-3; D call uncertain. The V gene lost 1 base and the J gene lost 3 bases, with 11 bases spanning the gap. There are 15 residues in the CDR3. Germline V gives CDR1 SGHNT, CDR2 YENEEA.

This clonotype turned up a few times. The CDR3 region has the DNA TGTGCCAGCACCCCCGGCGGGCGGAGCAATGAGCAGTTCTTC. It specifies CASTPGGRSNEQFF. The gene calls are TRBV28 and TRBJ2-1; possible D gene TRBD2, 5 bases. Trimming left V 7 bases short and J 6 bases short, with 16 bases between. Germline assignment: CDR1 MDHEN and CDR2 SYDVKM. This CDR3 contains 14 residues.

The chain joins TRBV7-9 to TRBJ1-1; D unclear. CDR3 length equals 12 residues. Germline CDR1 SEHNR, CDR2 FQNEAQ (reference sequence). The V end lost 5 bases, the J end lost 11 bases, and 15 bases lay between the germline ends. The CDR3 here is CASSHLDPRAFF. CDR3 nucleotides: TGTGCCAGCAGCCACCTCGACCCTCGGGCTTTCTTT.

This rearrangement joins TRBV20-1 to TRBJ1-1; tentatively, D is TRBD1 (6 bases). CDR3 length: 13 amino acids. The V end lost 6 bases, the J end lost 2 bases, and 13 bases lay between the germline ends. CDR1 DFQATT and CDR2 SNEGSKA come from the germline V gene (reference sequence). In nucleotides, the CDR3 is TGCAGTGCCCCCCGGGGGGCCAACACTGAAGCTTTCTTT. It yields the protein CSAPRGANTEAFF.

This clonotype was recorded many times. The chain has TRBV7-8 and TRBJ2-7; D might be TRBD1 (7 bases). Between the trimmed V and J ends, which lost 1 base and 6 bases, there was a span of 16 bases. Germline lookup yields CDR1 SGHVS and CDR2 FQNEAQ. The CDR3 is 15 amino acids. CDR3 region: CASSLVAGRGVEQYF. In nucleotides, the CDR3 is TGTGCCAGCAGCTTAGTCGCGGGCAGGGGGGTCGAGCAGTACTTC.

The CDR3 region is CASSYSDRVVYEQYF. The DNA of the CDR3 is TGTGCCAGCAGTTACTCGGACAGGGTGGTCTACGAGCAGTACTTC. The V gene is TRBV6-6, the J gene TRBJ2-7; TRBD1 matches at 8 bases. Germline-derived CDR1 and CDR2 are MNHNY and SVGAGI (reference sequence). The CDR3 covers 15 residues. Losses at the gene ends were 0 bases for V and 3 bases for J; bases not matched to a gene: 4.

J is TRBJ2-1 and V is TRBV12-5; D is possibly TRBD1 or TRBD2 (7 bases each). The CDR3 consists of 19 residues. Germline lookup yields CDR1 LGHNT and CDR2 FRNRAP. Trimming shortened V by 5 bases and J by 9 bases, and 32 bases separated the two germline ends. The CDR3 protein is CASGPVVREKGAGAVEQFF. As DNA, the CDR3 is TGTGCTAGTGGTCCCGTCGTTCGAGAGAAGGGGGCGGGAGCCGTTGAGCAGTTCTTC.

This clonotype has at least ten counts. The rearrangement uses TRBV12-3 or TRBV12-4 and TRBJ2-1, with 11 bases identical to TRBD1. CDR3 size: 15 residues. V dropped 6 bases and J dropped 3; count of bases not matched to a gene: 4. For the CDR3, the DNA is TGTGCCAGCAGGGCCGGGACAGGGGGCTACAATGAGCAGTTCTTC. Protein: CASRAGTGGYNEQFF.

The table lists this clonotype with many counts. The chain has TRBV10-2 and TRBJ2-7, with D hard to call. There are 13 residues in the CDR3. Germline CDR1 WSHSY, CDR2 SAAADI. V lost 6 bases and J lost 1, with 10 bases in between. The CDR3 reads CASRDSRSYEQYF. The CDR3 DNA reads TGCGCCAGCAGGGATAGCCGGTCCTACGAGCAGTACTTC.

The CDR3 DNA reads TGTGCCAGCAGCCCTCAGGGTCTTCTTAATGAAAAACTGTTTTTT. This encodes CASSPQGLLNEKLFF. The V call is TRBV9, the J call TRBJ1-4, with TRBD1 as a possible D gene (5 bases). The CDR3 length is 15 residues. Germline V CDR1 and CDR2: SGDLS, YYNGEE. V was shortened by 4 bases and J by 4 bases, with 14 bases between the two germline ends.

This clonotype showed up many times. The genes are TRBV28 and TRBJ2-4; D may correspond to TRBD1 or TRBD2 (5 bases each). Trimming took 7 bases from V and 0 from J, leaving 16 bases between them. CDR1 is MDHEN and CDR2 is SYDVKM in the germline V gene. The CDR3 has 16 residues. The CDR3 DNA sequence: TGTGCCAGCAATGAGGGGCCCCTACTAGCCAAAAACATTCAGTACTTC. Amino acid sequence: CASNEGPLLAKNIQYF.

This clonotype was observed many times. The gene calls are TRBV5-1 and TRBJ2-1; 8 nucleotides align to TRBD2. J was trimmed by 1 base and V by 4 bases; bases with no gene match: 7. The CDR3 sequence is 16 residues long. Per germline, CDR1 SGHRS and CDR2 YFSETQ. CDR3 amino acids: CASSQQTSASYNEQFF. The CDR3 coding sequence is TGCGCCAGCAGCCAACAGACTAGCGCATCCTACAATGAGCAGTTCTTC. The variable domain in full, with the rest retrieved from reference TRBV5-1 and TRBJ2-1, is KAGVTQTPRYLIKTRGQQVTLSCSPISGHRSVSWYQQTPGQGLQFLFEYFSETQRNKGNFPGRFSGRQFSNSRSEMNVSTLELGDSALYLCASSQQTSASYNEQFFGPGTRLTVL.

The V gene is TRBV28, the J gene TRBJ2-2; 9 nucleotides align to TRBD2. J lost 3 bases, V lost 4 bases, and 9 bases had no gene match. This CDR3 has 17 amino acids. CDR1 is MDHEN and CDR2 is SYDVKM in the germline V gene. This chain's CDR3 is CASSSTGLARDTGELFF. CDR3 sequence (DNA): TGTGCCAGCAGTTCAACAGGACTAGCGAGGGACACCGGGGAGCTGTTTTTT.

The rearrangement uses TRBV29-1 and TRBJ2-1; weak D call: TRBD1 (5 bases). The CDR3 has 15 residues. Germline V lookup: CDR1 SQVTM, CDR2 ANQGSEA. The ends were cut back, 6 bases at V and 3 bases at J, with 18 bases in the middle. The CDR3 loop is CSVRTDTTLYNEQFF. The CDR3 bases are TGCAGCGTCCGAACGGACACGACCCTCTACAATGAGCAGTTCTTC.

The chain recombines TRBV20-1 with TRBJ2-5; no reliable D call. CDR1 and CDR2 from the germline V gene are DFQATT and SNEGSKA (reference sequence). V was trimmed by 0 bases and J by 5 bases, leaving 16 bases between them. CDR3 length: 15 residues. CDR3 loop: CSARDPANLKETQYF. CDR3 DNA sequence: TGCAGTGCTAGAGATCCGGCTAACCTAAAGGAGACCCAGTACTTC.

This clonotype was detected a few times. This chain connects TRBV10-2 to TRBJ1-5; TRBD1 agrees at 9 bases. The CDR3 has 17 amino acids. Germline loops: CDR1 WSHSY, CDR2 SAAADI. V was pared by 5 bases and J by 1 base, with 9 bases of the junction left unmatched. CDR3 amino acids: CASSTGTGSVSNQPQHF. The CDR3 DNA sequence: TGCGCCAGCAGTACCGGGACAGGGAGCGTGAGCAATCAGCCCCAGCATTTT.

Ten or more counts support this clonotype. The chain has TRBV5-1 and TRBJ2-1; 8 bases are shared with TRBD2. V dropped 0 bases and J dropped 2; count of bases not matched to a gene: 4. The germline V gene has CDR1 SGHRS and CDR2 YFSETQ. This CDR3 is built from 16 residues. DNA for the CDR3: TGCGCCAGCAGCTTGGTTAGCGGGACCCCCTACAATGAGCAGTTCTTC. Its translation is CASSLVSGTPYNEQFF.

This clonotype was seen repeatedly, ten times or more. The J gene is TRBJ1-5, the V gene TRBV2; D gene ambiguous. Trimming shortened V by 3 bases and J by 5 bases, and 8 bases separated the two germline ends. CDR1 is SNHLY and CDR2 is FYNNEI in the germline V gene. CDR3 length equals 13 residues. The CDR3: CASSEGFHQPQHF. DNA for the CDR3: TGTGCCAGCAGTGAGGGGTTCCATCAGCCCCAGCATTTT.

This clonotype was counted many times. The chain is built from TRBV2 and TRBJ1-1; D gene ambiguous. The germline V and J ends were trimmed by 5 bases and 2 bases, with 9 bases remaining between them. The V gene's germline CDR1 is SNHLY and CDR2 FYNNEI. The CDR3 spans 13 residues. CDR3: CASSRRLNTEAFF. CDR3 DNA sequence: TGTGCCAGCAGTAGGAGACTCAACACTGAAGCTTTCTTT.